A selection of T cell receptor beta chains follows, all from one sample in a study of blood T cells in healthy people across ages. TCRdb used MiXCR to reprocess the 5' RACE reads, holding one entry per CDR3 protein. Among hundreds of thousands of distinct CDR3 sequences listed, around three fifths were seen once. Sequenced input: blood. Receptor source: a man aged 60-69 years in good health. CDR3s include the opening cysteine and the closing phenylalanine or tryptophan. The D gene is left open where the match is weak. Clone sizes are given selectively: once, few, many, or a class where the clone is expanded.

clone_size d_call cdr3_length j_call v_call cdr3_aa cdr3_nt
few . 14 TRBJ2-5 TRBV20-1 CSAPLRDWRETQYF TGCAGTGCTCCCCTCCGGGACTGGCGAGAGACCCAGTACTTC
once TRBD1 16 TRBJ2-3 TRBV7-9 CASSPKGQRSTDTQYF TGTGCCAGCAGCCCTAAGGGACAGAGAAGCACAGATACGCAGTATTTT
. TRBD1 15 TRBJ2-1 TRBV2 CASSATTGGGYEQFF TGTGCCAGCAGTGCAACAACAGGGGGAGGCTATGAGCAGTTCTTC
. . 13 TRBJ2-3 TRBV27 CASSWNSLHTQYF TGTGCCAGCAGCTGGAACTCGCTCCATACGCAGTATTTT
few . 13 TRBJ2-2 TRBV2 CASRTGLTGELFF TGTGCCAGCAGAACGGGACTCACCGGGGAGCTGTTTTTT
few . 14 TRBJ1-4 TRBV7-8 CASSPLTRNEKLFF TGTGCCAGCAGCCCGCTGACACGTAATGAAAAACTGTTTTTT
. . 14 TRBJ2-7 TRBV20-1 CSARGPGQGYEQYF TGCAGTGCTAGAGGGCCGGGCCAGGGCTACGAGCAGTACTTC
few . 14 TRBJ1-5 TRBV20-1 CSAREGQSNQPQHF TGCAGTGCTAGAGAAGGACAGAGCAATCAGCCCCAGCATTTT
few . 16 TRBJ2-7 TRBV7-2 CASSTVRAVSTYEQYF TGTGCCAGCAGCACCGTTCGAGCGGTCTCGACCTACGAGCAGTACTTC
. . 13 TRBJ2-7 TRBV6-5 CASSRTQTYEQYF TGTGCCAGCTCCCGGACCCAAACCTACGAGCAGTACTTC
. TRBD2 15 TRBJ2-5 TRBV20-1 CSARGSGALQETQYF TGCAGTGCTAGGGGCAGCGGGGCGTTACAAGAGACCCAGTACTTC
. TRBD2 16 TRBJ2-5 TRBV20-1 CSAAPGLAVNQETQYF TGCAGTGCTGCACCGGGACTAGCGGTGAACCAAGAGACCCAGTACTTC